This T cell receptor (beta chain) was sequenced for a study of T-cell memory formation after mild COVID-19. Findings and caveats of the study: Clones that contracted from day 15 to 85 had balanced CD4/CD8; later expanders were CD4+ biased. Mostly located in CM and EM were contracting CD4+ clones, with contracting CD8+ clones located in EMRA.

This CDR3 has 13 residues. The germline gives CDR1 SGHRS, CDR2 YFSETQ. Trimming removed 4 bases at V and 5 bases at J, with 11 bases between. Amplification by 5'RACE using constant-segment primers produced TCR alpha and TCR beta cDNA libraries that carried sample barcodes and UMIs. Via MiXCR, TCRdb re-called the 5' RACE reads, giving one row per CDR3 protein. The sample shows fewer than 250,000 distinct CDR3 sequences, 8% to 11% of them seen only once. This clonotype turned up a few times. Its antigen is not known. The J gene is TRBJ2-3, the V gene TRBV5-1; TRBD1 is a possible D gene (5 bases). The TCR comes from a man between 18 and 29 years old who had mild COVID-19 (a few samples of this study predate the infection). Cell type and time point are not known. The sample consisted of PBMCs or a T cell subset sorted from them (not recorded which). The CDR3 reads CASSPGIVDTQYF. CDR3 in DNA: TGCGCCAGCAGCCCAGGGATCGTAGATACGCAGTATTTT.